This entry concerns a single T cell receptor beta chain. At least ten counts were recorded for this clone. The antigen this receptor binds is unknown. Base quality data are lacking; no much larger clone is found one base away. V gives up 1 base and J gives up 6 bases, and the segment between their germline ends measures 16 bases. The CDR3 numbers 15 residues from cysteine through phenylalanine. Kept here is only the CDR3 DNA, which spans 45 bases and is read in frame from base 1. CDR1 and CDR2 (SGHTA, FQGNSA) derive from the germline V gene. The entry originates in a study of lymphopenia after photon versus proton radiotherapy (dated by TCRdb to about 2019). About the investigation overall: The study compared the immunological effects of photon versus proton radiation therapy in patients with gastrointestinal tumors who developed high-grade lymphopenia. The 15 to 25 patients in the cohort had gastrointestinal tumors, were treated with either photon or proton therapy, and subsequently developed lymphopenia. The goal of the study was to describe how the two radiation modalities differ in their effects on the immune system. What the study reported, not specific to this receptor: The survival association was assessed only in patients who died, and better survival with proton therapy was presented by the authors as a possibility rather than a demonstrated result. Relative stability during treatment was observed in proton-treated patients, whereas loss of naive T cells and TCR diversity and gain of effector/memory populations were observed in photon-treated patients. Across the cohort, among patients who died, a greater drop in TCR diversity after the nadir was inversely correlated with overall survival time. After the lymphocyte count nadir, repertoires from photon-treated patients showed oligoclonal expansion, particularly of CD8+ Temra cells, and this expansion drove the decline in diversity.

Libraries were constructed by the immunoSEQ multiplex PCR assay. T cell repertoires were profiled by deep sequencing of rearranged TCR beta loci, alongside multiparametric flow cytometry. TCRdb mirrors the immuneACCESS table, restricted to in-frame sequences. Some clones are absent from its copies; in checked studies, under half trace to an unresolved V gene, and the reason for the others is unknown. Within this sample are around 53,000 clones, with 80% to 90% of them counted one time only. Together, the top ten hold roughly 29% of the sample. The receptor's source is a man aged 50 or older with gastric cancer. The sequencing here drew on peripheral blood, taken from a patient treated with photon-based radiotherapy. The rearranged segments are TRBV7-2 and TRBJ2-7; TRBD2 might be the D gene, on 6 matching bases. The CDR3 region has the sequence CASSLGRDWGFEQYF. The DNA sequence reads TGTGCCAGCAGCTTAGGGCGGGACTGGGGGTTCGAGCAGTACTTC.